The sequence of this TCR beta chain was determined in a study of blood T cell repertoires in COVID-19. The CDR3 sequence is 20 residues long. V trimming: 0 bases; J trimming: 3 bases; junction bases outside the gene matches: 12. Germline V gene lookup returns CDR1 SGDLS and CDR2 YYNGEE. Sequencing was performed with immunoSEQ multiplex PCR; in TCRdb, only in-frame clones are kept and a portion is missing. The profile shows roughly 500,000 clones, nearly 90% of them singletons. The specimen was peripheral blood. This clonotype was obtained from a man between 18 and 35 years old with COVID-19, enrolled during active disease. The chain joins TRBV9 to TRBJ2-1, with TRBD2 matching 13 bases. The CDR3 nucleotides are TGTGCCAGCAGCGTAGTAGGAGGGGGACTAGCGGGAAACGGCTACAATGAGCAGTTCTTC. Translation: CASSVVGGGLAGNGYNEQFF.